The clone carrying this T cell receptor beta chain appeared a single time. Its specificity is unknown. Given a much more abundant clone one base away, this may be a read error. Investigators amplified TCR beta CDR3 regions from RNA transcripts. First-round RT-PCR relied on HTBI primers, and a second-round multiplex PCR came next. TCRdb re-derived calls from the multiplex PCR reads in MiXCR, one entry per CDR3 protein. The sample holds roughly 600,000 distinct CDR3 sequences; under 45% are singletons and the top ten take 3.5% to 5%. These data come from a study of Graves' ophthalmopathy and Graves' hyperthyroidism. General observations from the study: Sensitivity reached around 67% and specificity approximately 72% when the model predicted ophthalmopathy progression.

Germline loops: CDR1 SEHNR, CDR2 FQNEAQ (reference sequence). The length of the CDR3 is 15 residues. Ages of hyperthyroidism patients ran from 18 to 65, and their diagnoses were new, under 2 months' duration. Physicians reached a diagnosis by relying on clinical symptoms, serum thyroxine, TRAb, thyroid ultrasound and orbital computed tomography. The TCR originated in an adult man with Graves' hyperthyroidism. The chain joins TRBV7-9 to TRBJ1-3, with D possibly matching TRBD1 (5 bases). Sequencing was done on a sample of peripheral blood or thyroid tissue (not recorded which). This chain's CDR3 is CAGSQFKRGGNTIYF. DNA of the CDR3: TGTGCCGGCAGCCAATTCAAAAGGGGTGGAAACACCATATATTTT.